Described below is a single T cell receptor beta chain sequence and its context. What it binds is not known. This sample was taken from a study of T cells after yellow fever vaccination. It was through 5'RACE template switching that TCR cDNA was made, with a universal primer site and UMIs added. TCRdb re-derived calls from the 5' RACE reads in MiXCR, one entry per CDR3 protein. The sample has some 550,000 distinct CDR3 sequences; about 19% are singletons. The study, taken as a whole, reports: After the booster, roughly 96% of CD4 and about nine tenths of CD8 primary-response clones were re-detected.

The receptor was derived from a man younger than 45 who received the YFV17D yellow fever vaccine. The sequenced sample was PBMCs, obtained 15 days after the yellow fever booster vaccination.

As DNA, the CDR3 is TGTGCCAGCAGTGGACAGGGTGGGACCCAGTACTTC. This codes for CASSGQGGTQYF. This rearrangement joins TRBV6-1 to TRBJ2-5; 7 bases match TRBD1. Germline V CDR1 and CDR2: MNHNS, SASEGT. V dropped 4 bases and J dropped 7; count of bases not matched to a gene: 3. This CDR3 has 12 amino acids.